This T cell receptor beta chain was identified during a study of T-cell memory formation after mild COVID-19. MiXCR, applied by TCRdb to the 5' RACE reads, yields one record per CDR3 protein. Here the sample spans around 470,000 distinct CDR3 sequences, roughly 20% being singletons. This CDR3 has 16 amino acids. V was cut by 4 bases and J by 4 bases, with 15 bases left in between. Germline CDR1 is SGHKS and CDR2 is YYEKEE (reference sequence). The sequence was collected from an adult woman who had mild COVID-19 (a few samples of this study predate the infection). Cell type and time point are not known. Sequenced material: PBMCs or a T cell subset sorted from them (not recorded which). The V call is TRBV5-5, the J call TRBJ1-6, with a possible D match to TRBD1 (5 bases). The CDR3 nucleotides read TGTGCCAGCAGCCCGGAATCGGGGGGTTATAATTCACCCCTCCACTTT. Translation gives CASSPESGGYNSPLHF.